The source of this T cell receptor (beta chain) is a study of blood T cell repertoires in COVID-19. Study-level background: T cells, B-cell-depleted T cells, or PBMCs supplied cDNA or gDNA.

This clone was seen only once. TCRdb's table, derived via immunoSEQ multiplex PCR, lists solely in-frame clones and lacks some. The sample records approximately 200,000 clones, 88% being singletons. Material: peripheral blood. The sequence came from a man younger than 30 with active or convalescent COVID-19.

The CDR3 region has the DNA TGTGCCAGCAGACTCTCCCCGGGATACGAGCAGTACTTC. Amino acids: CASRLSPGYEQYF. The V call is TRBV27, the J call TRBJ2-7; TRBD2 might be the D (5 bases). There are 13 residues in the CDR3. Germline CDR1 is MNHEY and CDR2 is SMNVEV (reference sequence). V was trimmed by 6 bases and J by 4 bases, leaving 13 bases between them.